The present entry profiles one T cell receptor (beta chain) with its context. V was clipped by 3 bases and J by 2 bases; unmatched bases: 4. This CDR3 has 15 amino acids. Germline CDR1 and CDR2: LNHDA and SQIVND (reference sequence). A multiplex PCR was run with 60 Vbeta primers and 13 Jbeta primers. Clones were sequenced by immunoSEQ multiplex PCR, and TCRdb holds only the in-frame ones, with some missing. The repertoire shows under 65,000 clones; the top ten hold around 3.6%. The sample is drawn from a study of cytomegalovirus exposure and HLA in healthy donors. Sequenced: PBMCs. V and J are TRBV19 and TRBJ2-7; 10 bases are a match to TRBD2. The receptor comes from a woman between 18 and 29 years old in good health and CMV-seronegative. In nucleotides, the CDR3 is TGTGCCAGTAGTATCACGCTAGCGGGGGCCTACGAGCAGTACTTC. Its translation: CASSITLAGAYEQYF.